The 9 T cell receptor beta chains given below trace back to one sample, sequenced in a study of long-term antiretroviral therapy in people with HIV. An immunoSEQ assay, version v3.0, was performed at survey level. Profiling relied on immunoSEQ multiplex PCR, and the TCRdb table lists in-frame clones only, not all of them. The sample shows about 25,000 clones, roughly 79% of them seen only once. The starting material was unsorted PBMCs, obtained at the start of antiretroviral therapy, before treatment. Source of these receptors: a woman between 18 and 30 years old with HIV.

This clone appeared a single time. The chain recombines TRBV6-6 with TRBJ1-1; D perhaps matches TRBD1 (6 bases). Deletions cut 6 bases from V and 1 base from J, with 9 bases between. Germline V CDR1 and CDR2: MNHNY, SVGAGI (reference sequence). The CDR3 length is 13 residues. In nucleotides, the CDR3 is TGTGCCAGCAGCGGACAGAAGAACACTGAAGCTTTCTTT. Translating gives CASSGQKNTEAFF.

The chain employs TRBV19 and TRBJ1-5, with a weak D call TRBD1 (6 bases). Germline CDR1 and CDR2: LNHDA and SQIVND (reference sequence). The CDR3 totals 15 residues. The ends were cut back, 9 bases at V and 1 base at J, with 16 bases in the middle. The CDR3, as DNA: TGTGCCAGCGTTTACAGGGTTGAGAGCAATCAGCCCCAGCATTTT. This codes for CASVYRVESNQPQHF.

This clone turned up a few times. The V gene is TRBV6-6, the J gene TRBJ2-7, with D tentatively TRBD1 or TRBD2 (6 bases each). The ends were cut back, 8 bases at V and 2 bases at J, with 10 bases in the middle. Germline V gives CDR1 MNHNY, CDR2 SVGAGI (reference sequence). The CDR3 extends over 12 amino acids. This chain's CDR3 is CASLRGAYEQYF. As DNA, the CDR3 is TGTGCCAGCCTTAGGGGGGCCTACGAGCAGTACTTC.

The chain joins TRBV5-6 to TRBJ1-5; TRBD1 might be the D (6 bases). Looked up from germline, CDR1 is SGHDT and CDR2 is YYEEEE. The CDR3 contains 16 residues. The V gene lost 4 bases and the J gene lost 4 bases, with 18 bases spanning the gap. The CDR3 sequence: CASSLTGGGVNQPQHF. The CDR3 region has the DNA TGTGCCAGCAGCCTCACTGGGGGCGGAGTAAATCAGCCCCAGCATTTT.

This chain joins TRBV7-2 and TRBJ2-1; 8 positions agree with TRBD2. The junction had 12 bases not matched to a gene; V was cut back by 1 base and J by 16 bases. Germline-derived CDR1 and CDR2 are SGHTA and FQGNSA. The CDR3 contains 14 residues. The CDR3 here is CASSLDLGAGDVFF. The CDR3 region has the DNA TGTGCCAGCAGCTTAGATCTTGGAGCGGGAGACGTATTCTTC.

The chain carries TRBV19 and TRBJ1-1, with a tentative D call TRBD1 (5 bases). The CDR3 runs to 15 residues. The V end lost 3 bases, the J end lost 3 bases, and 14 bases lay between the germline ends. The germline V gene encodes CDR1 LNHDA and CDR2 SQIVND (reference sequence). As DNA, the CDR3 is TGTGCCAGTAGTATTGGGCCAGGGAAGGACACTGAAGCTTTCTTT. The encoded protein is CASSIGPGKDTEAFF.

The chain carries TRBV5-4 and TRBJ1-3, with D tentatively TRBD1 (5 bases). This CDR3 is 14 amino acids long. CDR1 and CDR2 (germline): SGHNT, YYREEE (reference sequence). V lost 1 base and J 7 bases, leaving 12 bases between the germline ends. The CDR3 DNA sequence: TGTGCCAGCAGCTTGTGGGACGCCCGGAACACCATATATTTT. Protein: CASSLWDARNTIYF.

The V call is TRBV19, the J call TRBJ2-3; the D gene could be TRBD1 or TRBD2 (5 bases each). The CDR3 runs to 15 residues. CDR1 is LNHDA and CDR2 is SQIVND in the germline V gene (reference sequence). V dropped 6 bases and J dropped 2 bases, with 15 bases sitting between them. The CDR3 region has the DNA TGTGCCAGTAGGGACTGGGGCGGATCCACAGATACGCAGTATTTT. Its protein product is CASRDWGGSTDTQYF.

The V and J genes are TRBV6-5 and TRBJ1-1; D is ambiguous. Trimming stripped 7 bases from V and 2 bases from J, with 14 bases between. Per germline, CDR1 MNHEY and CDR2 SVGAGI. There are 14 residues in the CDR3. CDR3 coding DNA: TGTGCCAGCAATGCCTTGGGATTTAACACTGAAGCTTTCTTT. This encodes CASNALGFNTEAFF.